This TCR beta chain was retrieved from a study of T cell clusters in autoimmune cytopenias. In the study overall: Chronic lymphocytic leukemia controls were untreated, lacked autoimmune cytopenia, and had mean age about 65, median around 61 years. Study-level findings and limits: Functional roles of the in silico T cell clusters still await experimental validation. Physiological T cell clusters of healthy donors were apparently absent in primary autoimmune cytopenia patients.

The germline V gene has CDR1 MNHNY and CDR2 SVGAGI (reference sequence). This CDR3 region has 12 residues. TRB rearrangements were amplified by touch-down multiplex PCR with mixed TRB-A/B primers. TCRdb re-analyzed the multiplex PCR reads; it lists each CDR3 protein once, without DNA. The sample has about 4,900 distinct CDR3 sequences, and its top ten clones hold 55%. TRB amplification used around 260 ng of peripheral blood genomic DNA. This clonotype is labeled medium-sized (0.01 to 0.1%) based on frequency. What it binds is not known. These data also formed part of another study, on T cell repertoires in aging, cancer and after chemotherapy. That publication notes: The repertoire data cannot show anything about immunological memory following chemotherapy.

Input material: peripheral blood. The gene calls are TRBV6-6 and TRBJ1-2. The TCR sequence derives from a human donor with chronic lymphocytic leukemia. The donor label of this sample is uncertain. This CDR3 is CASSYSEESNTF.